This TCR beta chain was retrieved from a study of identical twins. Findings of the study overall: Memory repertoires showed no such pattern, whereas abundant cord blood beta clonotypes carried fewer insertions. The study drew conclusions from cross-sectional statistical analysis, not from following the same donors. Twins' excess sharing was less marked for out-of-frame beta sequences.

Notes on this clonotype: The antigen remains undetermined.

Template switching supplied a universal primer site; unique molecular identifiers were carried on the cDNA. TCRdb processed the 5' RACE reads anew with MiXCR; each CDR3 protein has one entry. The sample yields around 300,000 distinct CDR3 sequences, approximately 8.5% seen once. Germline V gene lookup returns CDR1 LGHDT and CDR2 YNNKEL (reference sequence). The CDR3 is made up of 15 amino acids. V was cut by 3 bases and J by 5 bases, with 16 bases left in between. These data were also filed under a second study, of yellow fever vaccine responses in identical twins.

This sequence joins TRBV3-1 and TRBJ1-2, with D tentatively TRBD1 (5 bases). The origin of this receptor is a woman between 18 and 29 years old in good health. The sequencing input was memory (CD45RO+) T cells sorted from blood. In nucleotides, the CDR3 is TGTGCCAGCAGCCACAACCGCCAGGGTCAATATGGCTACACCTTC. Its protein is CASSHNRQGQYGYTF. Full variable domain (outside the CDR3, taken from reference TRBV3-1 and TRBJ1-2): DTAVSQTPKYLVTQMGNDKSIKCEQNLGHDTMYWYKQDSKKFLKIMFSYNNKELIINETVPNRFSPKSPDKAHLNLHINSLELGDSAVYFCASSHNRQGQYGYTFGSGTRLTVV.